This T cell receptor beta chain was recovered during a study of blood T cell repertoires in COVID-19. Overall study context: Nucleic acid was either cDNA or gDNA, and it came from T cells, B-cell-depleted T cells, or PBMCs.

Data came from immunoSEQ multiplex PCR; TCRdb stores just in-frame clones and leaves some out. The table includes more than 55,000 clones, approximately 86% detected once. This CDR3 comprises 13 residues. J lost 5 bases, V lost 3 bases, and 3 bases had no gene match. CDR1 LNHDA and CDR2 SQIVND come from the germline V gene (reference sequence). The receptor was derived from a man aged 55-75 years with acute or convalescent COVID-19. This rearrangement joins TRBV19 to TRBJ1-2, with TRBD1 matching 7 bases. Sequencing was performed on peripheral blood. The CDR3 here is CASSMGQLYGYTF. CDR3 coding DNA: TGTGCCAGTAGTATGGGACAGCTGTATGGCTACACCTTC.